A selection of T cell receptor beta chains follows, all from one sample in a study of cytomegalovirus exposure and HLA in healthy donors. TCRdb's table, derived via immunoSEQ multiplex PCR, lists solely in-frame clones and lacks some. The data contain about 140,000 clones, almost 80% of them seen just once; the ten biggest clones take up about 0.91%. The sequenced material came from PBMCs. These receptor sequences come from a man aged 18 to 29 in good health and CMV-seronegative. The CDR3 runs from the conserved cysteine through the conserved F or W. The D gene is left open where the match is weak. Size tells how often a clone was seen (once, few, many) or the class of an expanded clone, and some rows leave it out.

cdr3_nt,cdr3_aa,v_call,cdr3_length,j_call,d_call,clone_size
TGTGCCAGCAGTTCAGGGGGCGCAGATGGCTACACCTTC,CASSSGGADGYTF,TRBV2,13,TRBJ1-2,TRBD1,NA
TGCGCCAGCAGCCAAGATCCGCCTAGCGGGGGCCAATCGCTTCTCAATGAGCAGTTCTTC,CASSQDPPSGGQSLLNEQFF,TRBV4-3,20,TRBJ2-1,TRBD2,NA
TGTGCCAGCAGTTTTCACAGGGAGAGTGCTGAAGCTTTCTTT,CASSFHRESAEAFF,TRBV27,14,TRBJ1-1,NA,NA
TGTGCCAGCAGCCCCGATAGCCGGTTTGCGGACAATGAGCAGTTCTTC,CASSPDSRFADNEQFF,TRBV28,16,TRBJ2-1,NA,few
TGCGCCAGCAGCTTGGCGGTTCGGGACCAAGAGACCCAGTACTTC,CASSLAVRDQETQYF,TRBV5-1,15,TRBJ2-5,NA,NA
TGTGCCAGCAGTTTTCGGGACTACACAGATACGCAGTATTTT,CASSFRDYTDTQYF,TRBV9,14,TRBJ2-3,TRBD2,NA
TGTGCCAGCAGCGCGGACAGGGGGCAGTTTTGGAACACTGAAGCTTTCTTT,CASSADRGQFWNTEAFF,TRBV9,17,TRBJ1-1,TRBD1,NA
TGTGCCAGCCGCGAACCAGGGGGAAACACTGAAGCTTTCTTT,CASREPGGNTEAFF,TRBV6-5,14,TRBJ1-1,TRBD1,NA
TGTGCCAGCAGTTACTCGGGGGGTAACTATGGCTACACCTTC,CASSYSGGNYGYTF,TRBV6-5,14,TRBJ1-2,NA,few
TGCGCCAGCAGCTTGGGGGACAGCCTCTACGAGCAGTACTTC,CASSLGDSLYEQYF,TRBV5-1,14,TRBJ2-7,TRBD1,NA
TGTGCCTGGAGTGTACGTAGGGGGGGCCGCTCTGGAAACACCATATATTTT,CAWSVRRGGRSGNTIYF,TRBV30,17,TRBJ1-3,NA,NA
TGTGCCAGCAGCGCAGGGGGACTAGCGGGGACTTACAATGAGCAGTTCTTC,CASSAGGLAGTYNEQFF,TRBV14,17,TRBJ2-1,TRBD2,NA
TGTGCCATCAGGGGGGGGGTTGGGAACACTGAAGCTTTCTTT,CAIRGGVGNTEAFF,TRBV10-3,14,TRBJ1-1,NA,once
TGTGCCATCTCGGACAGGGGCGTCTACGAGCAGTACTTC,CAISDRGVYEQYF,TRBV6-1,13,TRBJ2-7,TRBD1,NA
TGTGCCAGCAGTGAATTGGGGCCTAGCTCCTACAATGAGCAGTTCTTC,CASSELGPSSYNEQFF,TRBV2,16,TRBJ2-1,NA,NA
TGTGCCAGTAGTATAGGGGCGAAAAACACTGAAGCTTTCTTT,CASSIGAKNTEAFF,TRBV19,14,TRBJ1-1,NA,NA
TGCGCCAGCAGCCAAGAGCGGGCAGTTGTCTACGAGCAGTACTTC,CASSQERAVVYEQYF,TRBV4-1,15,TRBJ2-7,NA,NA
TGTGCCAGCAGCGCACATAATACAGGGGGCTCTGGGGCCAACGTCCTGACTTTC,CASSAHNTGGSGANVLTF,TRBV9,18,TRBJ2-6,TRBD1,few
TGTGCCAGCAGTGAAGCGGTGGCAGGGGCCTACAATGAGCAGTTCTTC,CASSEAVAGAYNEQFF,TRBV6-1,16,TRBJ2-1,NA,NA